This T cell receptor beta chain appears in the sequencing data of a study of blood T cells in healthy people across ages. Findings of the study overall: The recorded TCR beta diversity per million T cells decreased in a roughly linear manner with age.

This clonotype has more than one count but fewer than ten. The antigen is not known. Aged roughly 6 to 95, donors were systemically healthy Caucasians from Russia. The V end was cut by 0 bases, the J end by 10 bases, with 9 bases between. The CDR3 spans 12 residues. CDR1 is SGDLS, CDR2 YYNGEE, per germline. A second about 7 to 11 cycle PCR used barcoded and J-beta primers. TCRdb reprocessed the 5' RACE reads with MiXCR, giving one entry per CDR3 protein. This table has 450,000 to 650,000 distinct CDR3 sequences, about 24% appearing once. This sample also appeared in a second study, on T cells of mothers and their children. That work contributes: Second-PCR primer M1S introduced sample barcodes and 2-4 random nucleotides. Compared with unrelated pairs, related mother-child pairs had slightly higher, non-significant overlap.

The clonotype comes from a boy between 5 and 17 years old in good health. The rearrangement uses TRBV9 and TRBJ2-3; D is undetermined. Sequenced material: blood. DNA for the CDR3: TGTGCCAGCAGCGTAGCAGGTCAGGCGCAGTATTTT. As protein: CASSVAGQAQYF.